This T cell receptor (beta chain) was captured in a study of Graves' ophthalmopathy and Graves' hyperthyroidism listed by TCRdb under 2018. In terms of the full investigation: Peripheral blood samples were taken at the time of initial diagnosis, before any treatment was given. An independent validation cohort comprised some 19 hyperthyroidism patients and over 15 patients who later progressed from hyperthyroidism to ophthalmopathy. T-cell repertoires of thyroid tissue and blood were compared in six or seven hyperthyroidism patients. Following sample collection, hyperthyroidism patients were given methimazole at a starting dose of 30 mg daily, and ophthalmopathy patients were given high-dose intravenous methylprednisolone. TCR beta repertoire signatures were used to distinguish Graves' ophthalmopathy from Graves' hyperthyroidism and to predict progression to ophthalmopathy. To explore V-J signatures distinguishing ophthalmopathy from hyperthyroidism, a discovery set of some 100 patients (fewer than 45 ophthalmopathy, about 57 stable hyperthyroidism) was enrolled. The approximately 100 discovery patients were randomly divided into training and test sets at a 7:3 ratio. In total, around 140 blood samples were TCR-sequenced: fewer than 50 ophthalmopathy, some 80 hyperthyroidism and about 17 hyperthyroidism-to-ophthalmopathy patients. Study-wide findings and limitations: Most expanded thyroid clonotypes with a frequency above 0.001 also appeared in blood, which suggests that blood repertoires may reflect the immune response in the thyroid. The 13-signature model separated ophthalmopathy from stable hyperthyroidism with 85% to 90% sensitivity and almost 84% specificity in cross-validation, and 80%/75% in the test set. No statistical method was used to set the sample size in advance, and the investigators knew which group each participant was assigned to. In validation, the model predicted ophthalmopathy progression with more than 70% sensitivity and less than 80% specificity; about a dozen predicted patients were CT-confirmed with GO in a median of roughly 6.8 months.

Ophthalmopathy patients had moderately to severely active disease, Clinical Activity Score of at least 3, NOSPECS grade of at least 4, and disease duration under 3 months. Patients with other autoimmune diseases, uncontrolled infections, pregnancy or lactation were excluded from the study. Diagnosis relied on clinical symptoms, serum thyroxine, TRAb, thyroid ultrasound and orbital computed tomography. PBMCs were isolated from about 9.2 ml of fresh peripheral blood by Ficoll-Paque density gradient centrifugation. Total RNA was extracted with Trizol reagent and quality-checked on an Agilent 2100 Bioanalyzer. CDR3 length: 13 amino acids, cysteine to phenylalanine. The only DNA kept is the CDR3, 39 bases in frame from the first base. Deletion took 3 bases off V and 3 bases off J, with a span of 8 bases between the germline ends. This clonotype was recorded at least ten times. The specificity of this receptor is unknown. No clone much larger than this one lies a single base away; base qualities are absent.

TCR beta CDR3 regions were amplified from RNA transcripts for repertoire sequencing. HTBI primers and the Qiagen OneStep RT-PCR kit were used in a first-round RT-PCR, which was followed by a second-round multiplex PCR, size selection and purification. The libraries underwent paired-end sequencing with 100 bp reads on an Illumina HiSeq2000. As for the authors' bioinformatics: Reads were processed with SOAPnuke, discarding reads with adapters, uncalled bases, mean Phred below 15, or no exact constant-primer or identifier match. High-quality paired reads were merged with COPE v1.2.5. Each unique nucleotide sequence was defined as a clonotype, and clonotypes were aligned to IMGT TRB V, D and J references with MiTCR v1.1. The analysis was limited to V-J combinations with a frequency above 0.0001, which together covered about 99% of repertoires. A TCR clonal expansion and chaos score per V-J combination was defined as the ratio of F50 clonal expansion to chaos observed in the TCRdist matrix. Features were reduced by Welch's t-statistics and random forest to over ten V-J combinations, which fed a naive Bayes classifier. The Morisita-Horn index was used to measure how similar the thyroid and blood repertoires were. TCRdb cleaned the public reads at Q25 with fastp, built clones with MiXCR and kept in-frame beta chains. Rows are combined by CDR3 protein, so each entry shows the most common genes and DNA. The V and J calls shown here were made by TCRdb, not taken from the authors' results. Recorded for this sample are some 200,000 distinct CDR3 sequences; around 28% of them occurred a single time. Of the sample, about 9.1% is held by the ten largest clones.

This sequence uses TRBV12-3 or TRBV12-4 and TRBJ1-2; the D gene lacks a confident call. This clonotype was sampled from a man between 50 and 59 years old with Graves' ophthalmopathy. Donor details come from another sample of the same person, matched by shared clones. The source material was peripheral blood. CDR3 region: CASSFVDDYGYTF. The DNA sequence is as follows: TGTGCCAGCAGTTTTGTGGACGACTATGGCTACACCTTC.